A single sample is the source of the 3 T cell receptor beta chains below, sequenced in a study of Ad26.COV2.S vaccination and SARS-CoV-2 variants. Data came from immunoSEQ multiplex PCR; TCRdb stores just in-frame clones and leaves some out. The sample includes about half a million clones, 70% to 90% of them seen just once. Indicated treatment: about 20 received Ad26.COV2.S at low or high dose, single or two shots; 5 received placebo; per-sample allocation not given. Day 63 after the first injection of vaccine or placebo was the sampling time. The sequencing here drew on peripheral blood, taken in a trial of Ad26.COV2.S vaccine versus placebo. Receptors originate from a person between 18 and 65 years old who received the Ad26.COV2.S COVID-19 vaccine or a placebo.

This chain uses TRBV4-1 with TRBJ2-1; no definite D call. Germline lookup yields CDR1 MGHRA and CDR2 YSYEKL. Trimming pared 2 bases from V and 3 bases from J, leaving 14 bases between. This CDR3 is 16 amino acids long. In DNA form, the CDR3 reads TGCGCCAGCAGCCAATCTATATTGGACGACTACAATGAGCAGTTCTTC. It specifies CASSQSILDDYNEQFF.

This clone was observed a single time. The V call is TRBV5-1, the J call TRBJ1-1; 10 nucleotides match TRBD1. The V gene end was trimmed by 3 bases and the J gene end by 4 bases; junction bases not matched to a gene: 12. Germline CDR1 is SGHRS and CDR2 is YFSETQ. This CDR3 comprises 17 residues. DNA of the CDR3: TGCGCCAGCAGCTCACCGGGACAGGGGTTTTCGGCCACTGAAGCTTTCTTT. Translated: CASSSPGQGFSATEAFF.

The V and J genes are TRBV5-4 and TRBJ2-3; D uncertain. Germline V lookup: CDR1 SGHNT, CDR2 YYREEE (reference sequence). V dropped 4 bases and J dropped 5 bases, with 11 bases sitting between them. CDR3 length: 13 amino acids. CDR3 nucleotides: TGTGCCAGCAGCGGGCCGAATGGAGATACGCAGTATTTT. Its translation: CASSGPNGDTQYF.